The clone carrying this TCR beta chain was detected many times. CDR1 is SGHVS and CDR2 is FNYEAQ in the germline V gene. Trimming took 1 base from V and 4 from J; bases not matched to a gene: 5. The CDR3 has 15 residues. The data derive from a study of T cells in Graves' hyperthyroidism and ophthalmopathy. The source material, RNA transcripts, was used to amplify TCR beta CDR3 regions. HTBI primers were employed in a first-round RT-PCR of the TCR CDR3. Each CDR3 protein gets one entry after TCRdb re-called the multiplex PCR reads with MiXCR. The data show around 660,000 distinct CDR3 sequences, 45% seen once.

What was sequenced was peripheral blood or thyroid tissue (not recorded which). The chain has TRBV7-6 and TRBJ2-7, with TRBD2 identical over 9 bases. This receptor was taken from an adult man with Graves' disease, either hyperthyroidism or ophthalmopathy (not recorded which). For the CDR3, the DNA is TGTGCCAGCAGCTTAGGGCGGGGGGGAGGTTACGAGCAGTACTTC. It codes for CASSLGRGGGYEQYF.